This T cell receptor beta chain derives from a study of Ad26.COV2.S vaccination and SARS-CoV-2 variants. Study as a whole: Dosing was one shot or two shots 56 days apart. Overall study findings and caveats: Considerable breadth of spike-specific CD8+ and CD4+ T cell responses has reportedly been documented following vaccination.

Treatment of the sample: roughly 18 received Ad26.COV2.S at low or high dose, single or two shots; 5 received placebo; per-sample allocation not given. Vaccine and placebo recipients were sampled on day 63 after the first injection. The repertoire was sequenced with immunoSEQ multiplex PCR; TCRdb's copy has only in-frame clones and lacks some. The sample lists hundreds of thousands of clones; roughly 81% were seen once. Of note for this clone: Its specificity is unknown.

The receptor comes from a person between 18 and 59 years old who received the Ad26.COV2.S COVID-19 vaccine or a placebo. The input for sequencing was peripheral blood, taken in a trial of Ad26.COV2.S vaccine versus placebo.

CDR3 loop: CASSYRGADRGLEQYF. CDR3 bases: TGTGCCAGCAGTTATAGAGGGGCGGACAGGGGGCTCGAGCAGTACTTC. The genes are TRBV6-9 and TRBJ2-7, with TRBD1 matching 11 bases. Germline V CDR1 and CDR2: MNHGY, SVAAGI. V was pared by 2 bases and J by 6 bases, with 9 bases of the junction left unmatched. The CDR3 is 16 residues long.